Listed here are 20 T cell receptor beta chains from one sample, sequenced in a study of T cell responses to AZD1222 COVID-19 vaccine. TCRdb keeps only in-frame clones here, not all; method: immunoSEQ multiplex PCR. The data contain 90,000 to 120,000 clones, around 91% of them seen just once; the ten biggest clones take up approximately 22%. Sequenced here: peripheral blood, sampled on day 0 of AZD1222 vaccination. The receptors stem from an adult in good health.

This clone came up once. The chain joins TRBV27 to TRBJ1-1; D gene unclear. V gave up 5 bases and J gave up 1 base, with 11 bases separating them. Germline values: CDR1 MNHEY, CDR2 SMNVEV (reference sequence). The CDR3 covers 14 residues. Here the CDR3 reads CASSTELANTEAFF. Here the CDR3 DNA reads TGTGCCAGCAGTACTGAGTTGGCGAACACTGAAGCTTTCTTT.

This chain uses TRBV5-1 with TRBJ2-2; TRBD2 matches 9 bases. CDR1 and CDR2 (germline): SGHRS, YFSETQ. J gave up 4 bases and V 3 bases, and 7 bases lay outside the gene matches. This CDR3 is built from 16 residues. CDR3 amino acids: CASSSGSGGLTGELFF. In nucleotides, the CDR3 is TGCGCCAGCAGCTCGGGTAGCGGGGGCCTCACCGGGGAGCTGTTTTTT. Variable domain in full (rest from reference TRBV5-1 and TRBJ2-2): KAGVTQTPRYLIKTRGQQVTLSCSPISGHRSVSWYQQTPGQGLQFLFEYFSETQRNKGNFPGRFSGRQFSNSRSEMNVSTLELGDSALYLCASSSGSGGLTGELFFGEGSRLTVL.

The chain employs TRBV5-1 and TRBJ2-2, with unresolved D. This CDR3 spans 16 amino acids. The V end lost 0 bases, the J end lost 1 base, and 10 bases lay between the germline ends. Per germline, CDR1 SGHRS and CDR2 YFSETQ. CDR3 coding DNA: TGCGCCAGCAGCTTGGATGAGCCCCGGAACACCGGGGAGCTGTTTTTT. The encoded protein is CASSLDEPRNTGELFF. Combining the CDR3 with reference TRBV5-1 and TRBJ2-2 gives the whole variable domain KAGVTQTPRYLIKTRGQQVTLSCSPISGHRSVSWYQQTPGQGLQFLFEYFSETQRNKGNFPGRFSGRQFSNSRSEMNVSTLELGDSALYLCASSLDEPRNTGELFFGEGSRLTVL.

This clone occurred once. J is TRBJ1-5 and V is TRBV19; D not certain. CDR1 is LNHDA, CDR2 SQIVND, per germline (reference sequence). V dropped 3 bases and J dropped 5 bases, with 11 bases sitting between them. The length of the CDR3 is 14 residues. CDR3 amino acids: CASSISEFYQPQHF. CDR3 nucleotide sequence: TGTGCCAGTAGTATTTCGGAATTTTATCAGCCCCAGCATTTT.

The rearrangement uses TRBV6-6 and TRBJ1-5, with D possibly being TRBD1 (6 bases). Trimming cost V 1 base and J 6 bases, with 16 bases left between them. Germline assignment: CDR1 MNHNY and CDR2 SVGAGI (reference sequence). CDR3 length: 16 amino acids. CDR3: CASSYLNRDRGQPQHF. CDR3 DNA: TGTGCCAGCAGTTACTTGAACAGGGATAGGGGTCAGCCCCAGCATTTT.

The gene calls are TRBV4-3 and TRBJ1-2; 10 nucleotides align to TRBD1. This CDR3 comprises 15 residues. Trimming at V came to 1 base and at J to 4 bases, leaving 3 bases not matched to a gene. CDR1 and CDR2 from the germline V gene are LGHNA and YSLEER. The CDR3 nucleotides read TGCGCCAGCAGCCAAGGACAGGGGGCGGGCTATGGCTACACCTTC. Translating it yields CASSQGQGAGYGYTF.

The chain links TRBV4-1 to TRBJ2-5; TRBD2 agrees at 8 bases. V lost 0 bases, J lost 3 bases, and 6 bases stayed unmatched. Germline V gives CDR1 MGHRA, CDR2 YSYEKL. The length of the CDR3 is 16 residues. Here the CDR3 reads CASSQDGTRGEETQYF. In DNA, the CDR3 is TGCGCCAGCAGCCAAGATGGCACGCGGGGGGAAGAGACCCAGTACTTC.

Only one count was recorded for this clone. V usage is TRBV21-1 and J usage is TRBJ2-5; the table names TRBD1, a call not compared with the DNA. TRBV21-1 is described as a pseudogene. The CDR3 sequence is 17 residues long. CDR3 bases: TGTGCCAGCAGCCTACCCTGTTTGGACAGTGACCAAGAGACCCAGTACTTC. Translating gives CASSLPCLDSDQETQYF.

The rearrangement links TRBV6-5 to TRBJ1-2; D uncertain. Germline V lookup: CDR1 MNHEY, CDR2 SVGAGI. The CDR3 covers 11 residues. V was clipped by 4 bases and J by 4 bases, with 4 bases between them. This CDR3 reads CASSFGYGYTF. The CDR3 nucleotides read TGTGCCAGCAGTTTTGGCTATGGCTACACCTTC.

CDR3 protein: CASSPGLAGGMKRTQYF. The CDR3 DNA reads as TGTGCCAGCAGCCCGGGACTAGCGGGGGGTATGAAGAGGACCCAGTACTTC. The V gene is TRBV6-2 or TRBV6-3, the J gene TRBJ2-5, with 15 nucleotides matching TRBD2. This CDR3 has 17 amino acids. V dropped 6 bases and J dropped 7; count of bases not matched to a gene: 12. Germline CDR1 MNHEY, CDR2 SVGEGT.

The chain uses TRBV27 and TRBJ2-7; D not certain. Trimming removed 3 bases from V and 0 bases from J, with 12 bases in between. The CDR3 totals 15 residues. Germline loops: CDR1 MNHEY, CDR2 SMNVEV (reference sequence). In DNA form, the CDR3 reads TGTGCCAGCAGTTTCAACAGTCCCAGCTCCTACGAGCAGTACTTC. Translating it yields CASSFNSPSSYEQYF.

The count of this clone is one. The rearrangement joins TRBV30 to TRBJ1-3; 8 bases fit TRBD1. With V trimmed by 4 bases and J by 0 bases, 5 bases remained unmatched. The CDR3 contains 15 residues. Germline V gives CDR1 GTSNPN, CDR2 SVGIG (reference sequence). CDR3 loop: CAWTLDRVSGNTIYF. CDR3 coding DNA: TGTGCCTGGACCCTGGACAGGGTCTCTGGAAACACCATATATTTT.

This CDR3 reads CASSYRTSGDPGFF. DNA of the CDR3: TGTGCCAGCAGCTACCGGACTAGCGGGGATCCTGGGTTCTTC. The rearrangement joins TRBV13 to TRBJ2-1, with 12 bases lining up with TRBD2. Losses at the gene ends were 4 bases for V and 15 bases for J; bases not matched to a gene: 10. The CDR3 spans 14 residues. Germline V gene lookup returns CDR1 PRHDT and CDR2 FYEKMQ (reference sequence).

The chain combines TRBV7-2 with TRBJ2-7; TRBD1 agrees at 7 bases. This CDR3 contains 14 residues. Per germline, CDR1 SGHTA and CDR2 FQGNSA. With 6 bases clipped from V and 5 bases from J, the junction kept 10 bases outside the gene matches. The CDR3 bases are TGTGCCAGCAGGCTGGACAGGTCTGCGCACGAGCAGTACTTC. Translated, it gives CASRLDRSAHEQYF. Combining the CDR3 with reference TRBV7-2 and TRBJ2-7 gives the whole variable domain GAGVSQSPSNKVTEKGKDVELRCDPISGHTALYWYRQSLGQGLEFLIYFQGNSAPDKSGLPSDRFSAERTGGSVSTLTIQRTQQEDSAVYLCASRLDRSAHEQYFGPGTRLTVT.

This rearrangement joins TRBV7-9 to TRBJ1-3, with D possibly TRBD1 on 5 matching bases. Germline V gene data show CDR1 as SEHNR and CDR2 as FQNEAQ (reference sequence). CDR3 length: 15 residues. V was shortened by 6 bases and J by 2 bases, with 14 bases between the two germline ends. CDR3 DNA: TGTGCCAGCAGGGAAGCAGGGAGGGCTGGAAACACCATATATTTT. It translates to CASREAGRAGNTIYF.

This sequence joins TRBV19 and TRBJ1-3; 8 positions match TRBD1. Germline loops: CDR1 LNHDA, CDR2 SQIVND (reference sequence). The J segment lost 2 bases and the V segment lost 3 bases, leaving 3 bases of the junction unmatched. The CDR3 runs to 15 residues. CDR3 in amino acids: CASSIGQGPGNTIYF. The CDR3 DNA follows: TGTGCCAGTAGTATCGGACAGGGTCCTGGAAACACCATATATTTT.

The genes are TRBV10-3 and TRBJ2-7; 8 bases are shared with TRBD1. Germline V gene data show CDR1 as ENHRY and CDR2 as SYGVKD. V lost 0 bases to trimming and J lost 6 bases; unmatched junction nucleotides: 13. CDR3 length: 17 residues. This CDR3 is CAISESGVRDRSAEQYF. The CDR3 coding sequence is TGTGCCATCAGTGAGTCGGGTGTAAGGGACAGGTCCGCCGAGCAGTACTTC.

The chain carries TRBV7-2 and TRBJ1-1, with D unclear. The CDR3 runs 15 residues. V was cut by 5 bases and J by 2 bases, with 15 bases left in between. In germline, CDR1 is SGHTA, CDR2 FQGNSA. The CDR3 here is CASSLWRSQNTEAFF. CDR3 DNA: TGTGCCAGCAGCCTTTGGAGATCGCAAAACACTGAAGCTTTCTTT.

This chain joins TRBV19 and TRBJ1-6; the D gene is possibly TRBD1 (5 bases). This CDR3 is 15 amino acids long. V lost 5 bases and J lost 7, with 15 bases in between. The V gene's germline CDR1 is LNHDA and CDR2 SQIVND (reference sequence). CDR3 residues: CASSGGVLENSPLHF. In DNA form, the CDR3 reads TGTGCCAGTAGTGGGGGGGTCTTAGAGAATTCACCCCTCCACTTT.

The V call is TRBV19, the J call TRBJ2-1, with a weak D call TRBD1 (6 bases). Trimming took off 5 bases at V and 6 bases at J, with 11 bases between the two ends. This CDR3 spans 13 amino acids. Germline V gene data show CDR1 as LNHDA and CDR2 as SQIVND (reference sequence). In nucleotides, the CDR3 is TGTGCCAGTAGTCTAGGGGGTAGCAATGAGCAGTTCTTC. It encodes CASSLGGSNEQFF.